The clone carrying this TCR beta chain was seen repeatedly, ten times or more. This specimen comes from a study of regulatory T cells in long-lasting Graves disease. Time point indicated: newly diagnosed GD, antithyroid drugs for less than 3 months. PBMC RNA served as the TCR library source. Each of the patients was recruited from an endocrinology department situated in Xi'an, China. Building of the TCR beta libraries involved iRepertoire HTBI primers and Arm-PCR of CDR3 regions. Via MiXCR, TCRdb re-called the multiplex PCR reads, giving one row per CDR3 protein. The table shows roughly 360,000 distinct CDR3 sequences, with roughly 12% occurring only once. The CDR3 loop spans 16 amino acids. Per germline, CDR1 DFQATT and CDR2 SNEGSKA (reference sequence). Trimming stripped 0 bases from V and 1 base from J, with 12 bases between. Separately, the same data were catalogued under a study of T cells in Graves' hyperthyroidism and ophthalmopathy. Per that paper: Each patient was aged 18 to 65 and had newly diagnosed hyperthyroidism of under 2 months' duration.

The sample in question was peripheral blood mononuclear cells (PBMCs), obtained at new diagnosis, from a patient treated with antithyroid drugs. The rearrangement links TRBV20-1 to TRBJ2-2; a weak D match, TRBD2 (5 bases). The receptor was derived from a woman between 18 and 29 years old with Graves disease. The CDR3 region has the DNA TGCAGTGCTAGAGATGTTACCCGGGGGAACACCGGGGAGCTGTTTTTT. Translation: CSARDVTRGNTGELFF.